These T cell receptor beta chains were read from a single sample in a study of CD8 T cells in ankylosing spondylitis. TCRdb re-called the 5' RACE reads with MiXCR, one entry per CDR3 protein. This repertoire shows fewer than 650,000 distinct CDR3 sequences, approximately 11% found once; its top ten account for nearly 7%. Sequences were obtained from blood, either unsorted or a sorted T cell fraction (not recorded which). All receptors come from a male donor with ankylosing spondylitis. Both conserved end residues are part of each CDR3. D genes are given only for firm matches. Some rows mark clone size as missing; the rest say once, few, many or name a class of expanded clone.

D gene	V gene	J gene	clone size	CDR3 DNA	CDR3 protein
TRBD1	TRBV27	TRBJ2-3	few	TGTGCCAGCAACCATGGACAGGGCACAGATACGCAGTATTTT	CASNHGQGTDTQYF
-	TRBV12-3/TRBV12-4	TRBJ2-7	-	TGTGCCAGCACCCAGGGCCCGACCTACGAGCAGTACTTC	CASTQGPTYEQYF
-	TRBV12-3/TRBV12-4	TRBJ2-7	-	TGTGCCAGCAGTCCTACTAGAAGCATCTCCTACGAGCAGTACTTC	CASSPTRSISYEQYF
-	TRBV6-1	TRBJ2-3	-	TGTGCCACCCCCGAGGCGGCTAGCACAGATACGCAGTATTTT	CATPEAASTDTQYF
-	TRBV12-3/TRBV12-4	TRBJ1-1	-	TGTGCCAGCAGTTTCCGGTTATCTGAAGCTTTCTTT	CASSFRLSEAFF
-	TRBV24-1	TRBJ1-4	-	TGTGCCACCAGTGCAAGAGCAAATGAAAAACTGTTTTTT	CATSARANEKLFF
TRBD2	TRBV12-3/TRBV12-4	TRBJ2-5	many	TGTGCCAGCAGTTTAGTGGCTAGCGGCGAGACCCAGTACTTC	CASSLVASGETQYF
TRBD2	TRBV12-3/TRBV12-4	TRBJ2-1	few	TGTGCCAGCACCCCCCGTAGCGGGGGGTACAATGAGCAGTTCTTC	CASTPRSGGYNEQFF
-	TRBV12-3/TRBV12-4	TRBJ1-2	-	TGTGCCAGCAGTGTCGAACTCAGGGACAACTATGGCTACACCTTC	CASSVELRDNYGYTF
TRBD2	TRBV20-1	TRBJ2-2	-	TGCAGTGCTAGGCTCAGCGGGATGGTTACCGGGGAGCTGTTTTTT	CSARLSGMVTGELFF
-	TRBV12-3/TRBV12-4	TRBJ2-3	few	TGTGCCAGCAGTTATACGGGTACGCAGTATTTT	CASSYTGTQYF
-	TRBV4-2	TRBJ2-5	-	TGTGCCAGCAGCCCCGACCCCGGCCTATCTTACCAAGAGACCCAGTACTTC	CASSPDPGLSYQETQYF
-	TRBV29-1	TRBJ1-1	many	TGCAGCGTTGCCCGGGCCCGGGAGGCTGAAGCTTTCTTT	CSVARAREAEAFF
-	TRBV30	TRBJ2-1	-	TGTGCCTGGAGTGAGACAGGCCGGCGGCCCGACAATGAGCAGTTCTTC	CAWSETGRRPDNEQFF
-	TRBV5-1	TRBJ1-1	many	TGCGCCAGCGGACCACTACAGGGAGGCACTGAAGCTTTCTTT	CASGPLQGGTEAFF
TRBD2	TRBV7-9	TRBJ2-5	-	TGTGCCAGCAAGGCTAGCGGGAATTGGGAGACCCAGTACTTC	CASKASGNWETQYF
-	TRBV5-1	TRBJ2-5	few	TGCGCCAGCAGCCAAGGGTGGTCCGGGGAGACCCAGTACTTC	CASSQGWSGETQYF
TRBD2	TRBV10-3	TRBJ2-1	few	TGTGCCATCAGTGAGGCCGGGACTAGCGTTGGTGAGCAGTTCTTC	CAISEAGTSVGEQFF
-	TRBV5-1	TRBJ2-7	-	TGCGCCAGCAGCTTAAGGAGCGCGGACTACGAGCAGTACTTC	CASSLRSADYEQYF
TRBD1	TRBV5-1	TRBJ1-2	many	TGCGCCAGCAGCGTTGACAGGGCCCATGGCTACACCTTC	CASSVDRAHGYTF
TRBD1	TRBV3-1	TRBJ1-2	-	TGTGCCAGCAGCCAAGGGACAGGGGTATTCTATGGCTACACCTTC	CASSQGTGVFYGYTF
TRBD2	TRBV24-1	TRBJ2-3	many	TGTGCCACCAGTGATTTAGCCAGCGGGAGGAGCACAGATACGCAGTATTTT	CATSDLASGRSTDTQYF
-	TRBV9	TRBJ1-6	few	TGTGCCAGCAGCGGGCAGTTTGGGAATTCACCCCTCCACTTT	CASSGQFGNSPLHF
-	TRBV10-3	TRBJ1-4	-	TGTGCCATCAGTGATGGGGGTGCAACTAATGAAAAACTGTTTTTT	CAISDGGATNEKLFF
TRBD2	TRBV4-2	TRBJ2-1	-	TGTGCCAGCAGCCCTTTCAATCTGGGACTAGCAGACAATGAGCAGTTCTTC	CASSPFNLGLADNEQFF
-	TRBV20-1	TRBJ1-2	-	TGCAGTGCTAGTCGGGGAAGTGGCTACACCTTC	CSASRGSGYTF
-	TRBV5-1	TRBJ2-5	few	TGCGCCAGCAGCTTGGAACCTCACGGCTCGGAGGCCCAGTACTTC	CASSLEPHGSEAQYF
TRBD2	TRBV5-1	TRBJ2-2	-	TGCGCCAGCAGCTTGGGAACTAGCGGGAGAACCACCGGGGAGCTGTTTTTT	CASSLGTSGRTTGELFF
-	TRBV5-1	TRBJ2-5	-	TGCGCCAGCAGCTTGGGACAGGCCCAAGAGACCCAGTACTTC	CASSLGQAQETQYF
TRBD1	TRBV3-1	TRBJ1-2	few	TGTGCCAGCAGCGTGGACAGGGGGCTTTATGGCTACACCTTC	CASSVDRGLYGYTF
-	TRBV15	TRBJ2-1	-	TGTGCCACCAGCAGAGATGGGACGGACGGGCAGTTCTTC	CATSRDGTDGQFF
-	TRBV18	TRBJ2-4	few	TGTGCCAGCTCACCAGGCAGGATCCTTGAGCTAGCCAAAAACATTCAGTACTTC	CASSPGRILELAKNIQYF
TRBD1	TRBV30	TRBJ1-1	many	TGTGCCCTAAACGGACAGGGAACTGAAGCTTTCTTT	CALNGQGTEAFF
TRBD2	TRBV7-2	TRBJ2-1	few	TGTGCCAGCAGCTTAGCGCCCCTAGCGGGAGGTAGCAATGAGCAGTTCTTC	CASSLAPLAGGSNEQFF
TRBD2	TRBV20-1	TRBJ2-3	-	TGCAGTGCTCCAGCAGCGGGAGTGGGAACAGATACGCAGTATTTT	CSAPAAGVGTDTQYF
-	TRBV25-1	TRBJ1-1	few	TGTGCCAGCTCTTGGGGGGGGGCTATGAACACTGAAGCTTTCTTT	CASSWGGAMNTEAFF
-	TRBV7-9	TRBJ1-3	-	TGTGCCAGCAGCCCGAAGTTAACTGGAAACACCATATATTTT	CASSPKLTGNTIYF
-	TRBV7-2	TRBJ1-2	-	TGTGCCAGCAGCTTAGTAGGACAACCCGACGCTAACTATGGCTACACCTTC	CASSLVGQPDANYGYTF
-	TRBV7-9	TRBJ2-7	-	TGTGCCAGCAGCTTAGACAGGGACTACTACGAGCAGTACTTC	CASSLDRDYYEQYF
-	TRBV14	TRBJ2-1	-	TGTGCCAGCAGCGCCCATTACGAGCAGTTCTTC	CASSAHYEQFF
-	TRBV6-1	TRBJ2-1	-	TGTGCCAGCAGTGAATCTCCTGAGCAGTTCTTC	CASSESPEQFF
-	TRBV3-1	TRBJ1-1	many	TGTGCCAGCGGGGGACACCTGAACACTGAAGCTTTCTTT	CASGGHLNTEAFF
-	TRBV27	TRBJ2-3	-	TGTGCCAGCAGTTTATCCCCAATCGCTAGCACAGATACGCAGTATTTT	CASSLSPIASTDTQYF
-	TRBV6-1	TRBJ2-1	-	TGTGCCAGCACCACCTTAGGGCAGGGTCCAGGGAATGAGCAGTTCTTC	CASTTLGQGPGNEQFF
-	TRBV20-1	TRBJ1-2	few	TGCAGTGCTAGTTCCCCAGGGTATAACTATGGCTACACCTTC	CSASSPGYNYGYTF
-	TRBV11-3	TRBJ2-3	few	TGTGCCAGCAGCTTAGATTGGCCTAGCACAGATACGCAGTATTTT	CASSLDWPSTDTQYF
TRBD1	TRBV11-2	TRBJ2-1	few	TGTGCCAGCAGCTTAGGCCCACAGGGGTACAATGAGCAGTTCTTC	CASSLGPQGYNEQFF
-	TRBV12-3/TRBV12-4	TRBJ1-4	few	TGTGCCAGCAGCTCTGGGCTCGGCAAAACCCTCGGGGCTAATGAAAAACTGTTTTTT	CASSSGLGKTLGANEKLFF
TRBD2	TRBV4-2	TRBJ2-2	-	TGTGCCAGCAGCCAAGGACTAGCGGGTTCGACGCACACCGGGGAGCTGTTTTTT	CASSQGLAGSTHTGELFF
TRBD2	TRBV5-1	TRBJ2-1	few	TGCGCCAGCAGAGGACTAGCGGAGATGGGTGAGCAGTTCTTC	CASRGLAEMGEQFF
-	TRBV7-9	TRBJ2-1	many	TGTGCCAGCAGCTTAATTTCGGTAGCAGGGCGCAAGAATGAGCAGTTCTTC	CASSLISVAGRKNEQFF
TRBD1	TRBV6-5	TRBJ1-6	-	TGTGCCAGCAGTTACGGACAGGGGGCGCTTTATTCACCCCTCCACTTT	CASSYGQGALYSPLHF
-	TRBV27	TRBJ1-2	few	TGTGCCAGCAGTCCCGATACAGGGCTGGGCGGCTACACCTTC	CASSPDTGLGGYTF
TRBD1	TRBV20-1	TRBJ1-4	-	TGCAGTGCCGAGTGGGACAGCCATAATGAAAAACTGTTTTTT	CSAEWDSHNEKLFF
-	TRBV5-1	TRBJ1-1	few	TGCGCCAGCAGCTCGTTCGACGGGCTGGCGGAAGCTTTCTTT	CASSSFDGLAEAFF
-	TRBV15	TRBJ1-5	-	TGTGCCACCAGCCATTCGGACCTTGGGAATCAGCCCCAGCATTTT	CATSHSDLGNQPQHF
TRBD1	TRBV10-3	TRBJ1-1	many	TGTGCCATCAGACCGGACAGGGGGCGTGATGCTTTCTTT	CAIRPDRGRDAFF
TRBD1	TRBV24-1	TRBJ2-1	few	TGTGCCACCAGTGATTCTGGGACAGCGTTGCACAATGAGCAGTTCTTC	CATSDSGTALHNEQFF
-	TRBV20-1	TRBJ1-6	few	TGCAGTGTTGGGACCGTCGATAATTCACCCCTCCACTTT	CSVGTVDNSPLHF
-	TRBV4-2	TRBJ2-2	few	TGTGCCAGCAGCCAAGACGTGGCGGGCGCGAACACCGGGGAGCTGTTTTTT	CASSQDVAGANTGELFF